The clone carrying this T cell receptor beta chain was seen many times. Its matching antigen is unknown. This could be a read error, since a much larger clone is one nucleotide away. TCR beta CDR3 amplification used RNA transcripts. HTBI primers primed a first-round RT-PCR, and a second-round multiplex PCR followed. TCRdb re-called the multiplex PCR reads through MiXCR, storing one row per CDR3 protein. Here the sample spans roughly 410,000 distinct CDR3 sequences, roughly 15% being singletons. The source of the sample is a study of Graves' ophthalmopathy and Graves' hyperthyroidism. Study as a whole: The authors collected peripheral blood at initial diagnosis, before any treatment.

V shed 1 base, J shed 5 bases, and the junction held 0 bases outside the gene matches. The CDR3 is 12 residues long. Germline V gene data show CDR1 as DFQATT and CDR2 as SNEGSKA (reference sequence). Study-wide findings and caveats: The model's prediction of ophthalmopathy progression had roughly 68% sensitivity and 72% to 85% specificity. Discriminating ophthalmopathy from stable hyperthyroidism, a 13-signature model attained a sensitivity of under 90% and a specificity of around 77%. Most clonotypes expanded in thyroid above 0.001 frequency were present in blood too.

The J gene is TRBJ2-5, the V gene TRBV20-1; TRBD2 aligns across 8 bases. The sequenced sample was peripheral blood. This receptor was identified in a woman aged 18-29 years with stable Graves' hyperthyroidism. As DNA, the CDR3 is TGCAGTGCTAGAGTAGCGGGGGAGACCCAGTACTTC. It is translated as CSARVAGETQYF.